This TCR beta chain was documented in a study of blood T cell repertoires in COVID-19. Looking at the study overall: Samples came from the United States, Italy and Spain, spanning acute and convalescent COVID-19. T cells, B-cell-depleted T cells, or PBMCs supplied cDNA or gDNA.

Enrollment of patients from Seattle took place during active infection, with longitudinal follow-up. V dropped 3 bases and J dropped 4 bases, with 14 bases sitting between them. Germline V lookup: CDR1 SGHRS, CDR2 YFSETQ. The CDR3 is 15 amino acids. Original processing methods: Nucleated cell counts were estimated from reference gene primer amplification. Sequencing used immunoSEQ multiplex PCR; TCRdb keeps in-frame clones, though not all of them. That table furnishes V, J and clone size, whereas the DNA furnished D and trimming. The profile shows approximately 250,000 clones, around 90% of them singletons.

This sequence originates from a woman aged 55-70 years with COVID-19, enrolled during active disease. This chain joins TRBV5-1 and TRBJ1-3; D remains unclear. Sequenced sample: peripheral blood. The CDR3 here is CASSYTGARGNTIYF. The CDR3 region has the DNA TGCGCCAGCAGCTATACGGGAGCCAGGGGAAACACCATATATTTT.